These 14 T cell receptor beta chains were sequenced from one sample in a study of T cells after yellow fever vaccination (dated by TCRdb to 2018 to 2020). The treatment or condition label, read with the paper, signifies: live attenuated yellow fever vaccine strain. Libraries were constructed by 5' RACE. These reads were obtained on an Illumina NovaSeq 6000. TCRdb ran its own pipeline on the public reads, namely fastp trimming at Q25 and MiXCR clone calling, and kept in-frame beta chains. Rows are combined by CDR3 protein, so each entry shows the most common genes and DNA. Within this sample are around 250,000 distinct CDR3 sequences, with about 5.2% of them counted one time only. The ten largest account for under 3.5% of the sample. Here the sequenced sample was CD4+ T cells sorted from PBMCs, taken on the day of the yellow fever booster vaccination. These receptors were taken from a man younger than 30 who received the YFV17D yellow fever vaccine.

This clonotype was observed many times. This rearrangement joins TRBV30 to TRBJ2-5, with 8 bases fitting TRBD2. Germline CDR1 is GTSNPN and CDR2 is SVGIG (reference sequence). Losses at the gene ends were 1 base for V and 3 bases for J; bases not matched to a gene: 1. The CDR3 is 13 amino acids. The chain's CDR3 is CAWSGGLEETQYF. The DNA of the CDR3 is TGTGCCTGGAGTGGGGGACTAGAAGAGACCCAGTACTTC.

This clonotype came up many times. The chain is built from TRBV4-2 and TRBJ2-2; no reliable D call. The V gene's germline CDR1 is LGHNA and CDR2 YNFKEQ. Trimming stripped 4 bases from V and 6 bases from J, with 12 bases between. CDR3 length: 14 residues. The CDR3 here is CASSLVATPGELFF. Written as DNA, the CDR3 is TGTGCCAGCAGCCTAGTGGCCACACCCGGGGAGCTGTTTTTT.

The table lists this clonotype with many counts. This rearrangement joins TRBV5-1 to TRBJ2-7; 14 bases fit TRBD2. The CDR3 spans 20 residues. CDR1 and CDR2 from the germline V gene are SGHRS and YFSETQ. The J segment lost 2 bases and the V segment lost 0 bases, leaving 13 bases of the junction unmatched. CDR3 nucleotides: TGCGCCAGCAGCTTGGTCGTGGGGACTAGCGGGGGCCGGATGCCCTACGAGCAGTACTTC. It encodes CASSLVVGTSGGRMPYEQYF.

This clonotype was detected a few times. This chain joins TRBV10-3 and TRBJ1-2; TRBD1 is a possible D gene (5 bases). The germline CDR1 and CDR2 sequences are ENHRY and SYGVKD. The CDR3 is 14 amino acids. Trimming left V 6 bases short and J 3 bases short, with 14 bases between. CDR3: CAIRSDTQDYGYTF. The DNA of the CDR3 is TGTGCCATCAGGTCGGACACGCAGGACTATGGCTACACCTTC.

V is TRBV4-2 and J is TRBJ1-5; 7 bases line up with TRBD1. Germline V gives CDR1 LGHNA, CDR2 YNFKEQ. The CDR3 spans 15 residues. V trimming: 0 bases; J trimming: 5 bases; junction bases outside the gene matches: 4. CDR3 DNA: TGTGCCAGCAGCCAAGAGTACAGGGGTCATCAGCCCCAGCATTTT. Amino acids: CASSQEYRGHQPQHF.

This clonotype was detected only a few times. This chain uses TRBV9 with TRBJ2-3; 10 bases map to TRBD2. CDR1 SGDLS and CDR2 YYNGEE come from the germline V gene. There are 20 residues in the CDR3. V shed 0 bases, J shed 0 bases, and the junction held 13 bases outside the gene matches. Written as DNA, the CDR3 is TGTGCCAGCAGCGTAGCTACTAGCGGGGAAGCGACCCTAAGCACAGATACGCAGTATTTT. Translation gives CASSVATSGEATLSTDTQYF.

The chain recombines TRBV4-3 with TRBJ1-1; no reliable D call. The CDR3 is made up of 17 amino acids. Germline V gene data show CDR1 as LGHNA and CDR2 as YSLEER. The V gene lost 0 bases and the J gene lost 3 bases, with 17 bases spanning the gap. CDR3 nucleotides: TGCGCCAGCAGCCAAGATCTGGCAGGCTCTAGGTACACTGAAGCTTTCTTT. Residues: CASSQDLAGSRYTEAFF.

The gene calls are TRBV7-2 and TRBJ1-2; 8 bases are shared with TRBD1. Trimming removed 5 bases from V and 5 bases from J; junction bases left unmatched: 4. The germline V gene encodes CDR1 SGHTA and CDR2 FQGNSA. The CDR3 extends over 13 amino acids. For the CDR3, the DNA is TGTGCCAGCAGCCAGGGGGCGCGATATGGCTACACCTTC. It yields the protein CASSQGARYGYTF.

This clonotype was seen many times. The chain couples TRBV4-2 to TRBJ2-3; 9 positions agree with TRBD1. After removal of 4 bases from V and 8 bases from J, the junction contained 10 bases not matched to a gene. CDR1 is LGHNA, CDR2 YNFKEQ, per germline. The CDR3 extends over 15 amino acids. CDR3 loop: CASSRDRAFAGTQYF. The CDR3 DNA reads as TGTGCCAGCAGCCGGGACAGGGCCTTCGCAGGTACGCAGTATTTT.

This clonotype was recorded many times. The gene calls are TRBV7-2 and TRBJ2-1; D possibly uses TRBD1 or TRBD2 (6 bases each). Trimming cost V 7 bases and J 1 base, with 14 bases left between them. CDR1 SGHTA and CDR2 FQGNSA come from the germline V gene. This CDR3 is built from 15 residues. DNA of the CDR3: TGTGCCAGCACCCTTAGGGGGGCTTCCTACAATGAGCAGTTCTTC. It codes for CASTLRGASYNEQFF.

V and J are TRBV20-1 and TRBJ1-6, with TRBD1 matching 7 bases. V gave up 5 bases and J gave up 6 bases; unmatched junction bases: 4. The CDR3 runs 13 residues. Germline V lookup: CDR1 DFQATT, CDR2 SNEGSKA (reference sequence). CDR3 coding DNA: TGCAGTGCTCCGGACAGGATTAATTCACCCCTCCACTTT. Translated, it gives CSAPDRINSPLHF.

This clonotype showed up just a few times. The chain links TRBV11-3 to TRBJ2-3; TRBD2 aligns across 11 bases. The length of the CDR3 is 16 residues. Losses at the gene ends were 5 bases for V and 2 bases for J; bases not matched to a gene: 6. Germline CDR1 SGHNT, CDR2 YENEEA. In DNA form, the CDR3 reads TGTGCCAGCAGCCCGGGACTAGCGGACTCCACAGATACGCAGTATTTT. As protein: CASSPGLADSTDTQYF. Looking up the rest from reference TRBV11-3 and TRBJ2-3 gives the full variable domain: EAGVVQSPRYKIIEKKQPVAFWCNPISGHNTLYWYLQNLGQGPELLIRYENEEAVDDSQLPKDRFSAERLKGVDSTLKIQPAELGDSAVYLCASSPGLADSTDTQYFGPGTRLTVL.

At least ten counts were recorded for this clonotype. The chain employs TRBV7-2 and TRBJ2-1; D is uncertain. The V and J ends lost 3 bases and 4 bases respectively, with 7 bases between them. Germline V gene lookup returns CDR1 SGHTA and CDR2 FQGNSA. The CDR3 totals 13 residues. The DNA for the CDR3 is TGTGCCAGCAGCTTTGGACGGTACAATGAGCAGTTCTTC. It is translated as CASSFGRYNEQFF.

This clonotype was seen ten or more times. J is TRBJ1-1 and V is TRBV7-3, with a tentative D call TRBD1 (5 bases). CDR1 and CDR2 (germline): SGHTA, FQGTGA. V was cut by 6 bases and J by 0 bases, with 8 bases left in between. This CDR3 region has 13 residues. In nucleotides, the CDR3 is TGTGCCAGCAGATCAGGGATGAACACTGAAGCTTTCTTT. It encodes CASRSGMNTEAFF.